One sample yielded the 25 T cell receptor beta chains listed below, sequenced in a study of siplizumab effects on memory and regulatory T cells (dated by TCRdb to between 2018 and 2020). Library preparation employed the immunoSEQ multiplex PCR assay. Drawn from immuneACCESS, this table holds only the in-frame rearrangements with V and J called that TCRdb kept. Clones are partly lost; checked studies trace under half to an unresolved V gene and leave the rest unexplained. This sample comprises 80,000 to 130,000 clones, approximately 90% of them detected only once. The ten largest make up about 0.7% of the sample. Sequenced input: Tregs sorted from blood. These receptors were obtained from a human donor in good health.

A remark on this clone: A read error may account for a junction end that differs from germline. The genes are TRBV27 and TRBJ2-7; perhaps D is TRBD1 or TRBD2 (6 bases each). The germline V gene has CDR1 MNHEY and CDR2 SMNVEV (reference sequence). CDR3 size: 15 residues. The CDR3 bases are TGTGCCAGCAGTTTGGGGGGCGTCTACTCCCACGAGCAGTACTTC. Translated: CASSLGGVYSHEQYF.

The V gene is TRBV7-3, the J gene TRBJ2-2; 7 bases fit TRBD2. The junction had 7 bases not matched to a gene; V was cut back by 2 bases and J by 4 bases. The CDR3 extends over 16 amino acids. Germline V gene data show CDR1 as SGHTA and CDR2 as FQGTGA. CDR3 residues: CASSLWASGGTGELFF. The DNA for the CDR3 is TGTGCCAGCAGCTTATGGGCTAGCGGAGGCACCGGGGAGCTGTTTTTT.

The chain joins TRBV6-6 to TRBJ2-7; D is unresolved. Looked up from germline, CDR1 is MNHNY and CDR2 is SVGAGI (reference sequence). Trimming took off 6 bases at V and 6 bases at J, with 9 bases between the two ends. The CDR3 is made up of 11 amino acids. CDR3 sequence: CASSAMGEQYF. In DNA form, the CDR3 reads TGTGCCAGCAGCGCCATGGGCGAGCAGTACTTC.

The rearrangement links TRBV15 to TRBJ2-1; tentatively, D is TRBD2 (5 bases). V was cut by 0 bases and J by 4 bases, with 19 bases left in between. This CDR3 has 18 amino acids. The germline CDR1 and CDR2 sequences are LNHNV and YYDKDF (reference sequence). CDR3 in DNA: TGTGCCACCAGCAGAGATCTTGCTAGCCGGAGAATATACAATGAGCAGTTCTTC. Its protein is CATSRDLASRRIYNEQFF.

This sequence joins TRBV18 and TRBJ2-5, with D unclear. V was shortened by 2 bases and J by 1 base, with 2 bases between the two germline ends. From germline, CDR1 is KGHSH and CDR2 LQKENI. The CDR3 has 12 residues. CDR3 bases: TGTGCCAGCTCACCAACCCAAGAGACCCAGTACTTC. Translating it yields CASSPTQETQYF.

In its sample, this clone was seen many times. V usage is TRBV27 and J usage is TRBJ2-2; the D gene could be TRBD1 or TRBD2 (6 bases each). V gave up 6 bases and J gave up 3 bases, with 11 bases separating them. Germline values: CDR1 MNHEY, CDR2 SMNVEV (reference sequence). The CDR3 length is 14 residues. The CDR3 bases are TGTGCCAGCAGAGACGGGGGCCACACCGGGGAGCTGTTTTTT. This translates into CASRDGGHTGELFF.

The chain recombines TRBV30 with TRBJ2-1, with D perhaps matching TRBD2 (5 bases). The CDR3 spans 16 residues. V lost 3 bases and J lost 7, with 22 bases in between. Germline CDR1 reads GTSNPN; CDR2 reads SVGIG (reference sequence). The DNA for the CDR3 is TGTGCCTGGAGGTACGGAGCGGCCCCTATGGTAAATGAGCAGTTCTTC. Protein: CAWRYGAAPMVNEQFF.

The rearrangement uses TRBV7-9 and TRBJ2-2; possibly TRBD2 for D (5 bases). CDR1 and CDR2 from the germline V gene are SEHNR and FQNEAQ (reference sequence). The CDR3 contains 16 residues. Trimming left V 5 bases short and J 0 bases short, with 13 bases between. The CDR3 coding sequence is TGTGCCAGCAGCCCACGGGCTAGCTCGAACACCGGGGAGCTGTTTTTT. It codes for CASSPRASSNTGELFF.

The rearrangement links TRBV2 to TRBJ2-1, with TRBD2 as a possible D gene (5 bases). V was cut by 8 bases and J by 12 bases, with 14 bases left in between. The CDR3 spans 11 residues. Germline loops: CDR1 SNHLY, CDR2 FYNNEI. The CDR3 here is CASREGVGQFF. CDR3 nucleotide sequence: TGTGCCAGCCGAGAGGGTGTTGGGCAGTTCTTC.

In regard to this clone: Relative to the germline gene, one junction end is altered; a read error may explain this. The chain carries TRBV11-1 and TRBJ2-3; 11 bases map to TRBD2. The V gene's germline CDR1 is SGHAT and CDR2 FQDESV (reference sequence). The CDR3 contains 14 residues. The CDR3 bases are TGTGCCAGCACCTTAGCGGGAGGGCGAGATACGCAGTATTTT. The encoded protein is CASTLAGGRDTQYF.

DNA of the CDR3: TGTGCCAGCAGCTTAGAAGCGTTTGAGGGACTTTACACAGATACGCAGTATTTT. This translates into CASSLEAFEGLYTDTQYF. The chain recombines TRBV11-2 with TRBJ2-3, with D possibly TRBD2 on 6 matching bases. Looked up from germline, CDR1 is SGHAT and CDR2 is FQNNGV. V lost 0 bases to trimming and J lost 2 bases, with 18 bases between them. The CDR3 has 18 amino acids.

CDR3 residues: CASSPSGRISYEQYF. The CDR3 DNA follows: TGTGCCAGCAGCCCTAGCGGGAGAATCTCCTACGAGCAGTACTTC. V and J are TRBV28 and TRBJ2-7; 10 bases line up with TRBD2. The CDR3 spans 15 residues. With 6 bases clipped from V and 0 bases from J, the junction kept 5 bases outside the gene matches. Looked up from germline, CDR1 is MDHEN and CDR2 is SYDVKM.

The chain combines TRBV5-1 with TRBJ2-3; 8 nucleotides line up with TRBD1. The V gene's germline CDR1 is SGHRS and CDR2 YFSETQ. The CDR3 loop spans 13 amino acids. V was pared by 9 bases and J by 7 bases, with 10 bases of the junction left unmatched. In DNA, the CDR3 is TGCGCCAACCCGCGACAGGGGAGAAATACGCAGTATTTT. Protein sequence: CANPRQGRNTQYF.

The DNA of the CDR3 is TGTGCCATAAGTCTAGCGGGGGGAGCCTACGAGCAGTACTTC. It codes for CAISLAGGAYEQYF. This sequence joins TRBV10-3 and TRBJ2-7; 11 bases are shared with TRBD2. The CDR3 sequence is 14 residues long. V shed 9 bases, J shed 2 bases, and the junction held 6 bases outside the gene matches. CDR1 and CDR2 (germline): ENHRY, SYGVKD.

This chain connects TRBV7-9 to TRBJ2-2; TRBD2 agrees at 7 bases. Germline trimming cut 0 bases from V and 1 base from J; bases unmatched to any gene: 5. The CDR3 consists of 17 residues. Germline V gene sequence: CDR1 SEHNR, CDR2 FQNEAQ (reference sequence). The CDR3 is CASSLARVAGNTGELFF. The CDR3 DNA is TGTGCCAGCAGCTTAGCGCGGGTAGCGGGGAACACCGGGGAGCTGTTTTTT. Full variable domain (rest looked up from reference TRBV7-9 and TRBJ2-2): DTGVSQNPRHKITKRGQNVTFRCDPISEHNRLYWYRQTLGQGPEFLTYFQNEAQLEKSRLLSDRFSAERPKGSFSTLEIQRTEQGDSAMYLCASSLARVAGNTGELFFGEGSRLTVL.

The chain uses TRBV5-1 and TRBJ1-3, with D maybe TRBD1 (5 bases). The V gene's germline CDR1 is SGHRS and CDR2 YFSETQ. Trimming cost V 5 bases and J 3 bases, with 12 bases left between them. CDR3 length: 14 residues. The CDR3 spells CASSQGSIGNTIYF. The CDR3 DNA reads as TGCGCCAGCAGTCAGGGTAGTATTGGAAACACCATATATTTT.

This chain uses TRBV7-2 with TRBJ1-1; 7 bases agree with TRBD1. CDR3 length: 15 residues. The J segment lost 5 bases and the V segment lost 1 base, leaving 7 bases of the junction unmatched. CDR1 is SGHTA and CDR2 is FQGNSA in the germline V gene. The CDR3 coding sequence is TGTGCCAGCAGCTTAGTTGGCGCAGGGGGAACTGAAGCTTTCTTT. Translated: CASSLVGAGGTEAFF.

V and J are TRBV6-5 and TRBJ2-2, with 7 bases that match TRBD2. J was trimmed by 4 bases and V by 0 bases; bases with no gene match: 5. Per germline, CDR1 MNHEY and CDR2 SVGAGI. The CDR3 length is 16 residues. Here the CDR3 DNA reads TGTGCCAGCAGTTACTCGAGAACGGGGGGCACCGGGGAGCTGTTTTTT. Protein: CASSYSRTGGTGELFF.

CDR3: CAISVSGTATTQYF. CDR3 DNA: TGTGCCATCAGTGTTTCAGGGACTGCAACTACGCAGTATTTT. V and J are TRBV10-3 and TRBJ2-3; D is perhaps TRBD2 (6 bases). CDR1 is ENHRY and CDR2 is SYGVKD in the germline V gene. The CDR3 runs 14 residues. V lost 4 bases and J 8 bases, leaving 16 bases between the germline ends.

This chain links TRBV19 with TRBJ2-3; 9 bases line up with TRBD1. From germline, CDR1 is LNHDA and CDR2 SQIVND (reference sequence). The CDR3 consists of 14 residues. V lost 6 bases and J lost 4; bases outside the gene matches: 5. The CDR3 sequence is CASSRDRASDTQYF. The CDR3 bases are TGTGCCAGTAGCCGGGACAGGGCCTCAGATACGCAGTATTTT.

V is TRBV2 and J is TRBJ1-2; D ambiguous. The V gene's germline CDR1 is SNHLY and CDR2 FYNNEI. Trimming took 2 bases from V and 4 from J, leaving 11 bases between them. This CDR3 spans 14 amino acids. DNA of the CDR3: TGTGCCAGCAGTGAACAAAGGGCCACCTATGGCTACACCTTC. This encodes CASSEQRATYGYTF.

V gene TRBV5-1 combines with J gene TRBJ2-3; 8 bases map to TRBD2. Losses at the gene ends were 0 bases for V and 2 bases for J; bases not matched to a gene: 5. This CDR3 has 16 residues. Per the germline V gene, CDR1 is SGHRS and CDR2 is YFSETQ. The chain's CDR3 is CASSLGPGGNTDTQYF. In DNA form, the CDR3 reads TGCGCCAGCAGCTTGGGTCCGGGAGGGAACACAGATACGCAGTATTTT. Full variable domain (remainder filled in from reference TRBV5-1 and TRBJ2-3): KAGVTQTPRYLIKTRGQQVTLSCSPISGHRSVSWYQQTPGQGLQFLFEYFSETQRNKGNFPGRFSGRQFSNSRSEMNVSTLELGDSALYLCASSLGPGGNTDTQYFGPGTRLTVL.

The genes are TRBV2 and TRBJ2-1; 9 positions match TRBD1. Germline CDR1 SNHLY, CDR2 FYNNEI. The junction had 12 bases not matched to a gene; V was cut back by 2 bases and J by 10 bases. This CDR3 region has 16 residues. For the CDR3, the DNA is TGTGCCAGCAGTGAAAGACAGGGGGATGTCAATAAGGAGCAGTTCTTC. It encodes CASSERQGDVNKEQFF.

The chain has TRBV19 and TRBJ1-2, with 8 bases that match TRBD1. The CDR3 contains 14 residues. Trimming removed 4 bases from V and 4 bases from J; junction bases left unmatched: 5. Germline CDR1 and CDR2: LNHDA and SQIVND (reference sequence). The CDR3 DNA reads TGTGCCAGTAGTAACGGACAGGGAATCTATGGCTACACCTTC. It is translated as CASSNGQGIYGYTF.

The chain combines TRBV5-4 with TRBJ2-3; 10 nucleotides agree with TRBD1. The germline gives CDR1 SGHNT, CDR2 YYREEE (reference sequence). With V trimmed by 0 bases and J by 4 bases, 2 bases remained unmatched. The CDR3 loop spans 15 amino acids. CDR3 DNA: TGTGCCAGCAGCTTGGCCGGGACAGGGGCAGATACGCAGTATTTT. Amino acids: CASSLAGTGADTQYF.